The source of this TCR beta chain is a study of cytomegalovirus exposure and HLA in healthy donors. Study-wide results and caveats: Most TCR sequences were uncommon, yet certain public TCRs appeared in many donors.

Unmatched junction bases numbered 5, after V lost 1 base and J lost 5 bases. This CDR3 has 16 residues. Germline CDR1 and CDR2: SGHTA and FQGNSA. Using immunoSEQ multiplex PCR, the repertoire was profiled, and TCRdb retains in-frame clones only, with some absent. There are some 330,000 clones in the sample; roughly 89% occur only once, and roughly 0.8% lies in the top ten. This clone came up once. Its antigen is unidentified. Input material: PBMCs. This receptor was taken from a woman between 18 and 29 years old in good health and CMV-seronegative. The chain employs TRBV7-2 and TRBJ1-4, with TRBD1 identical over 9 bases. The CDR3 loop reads CASSLETGGGNEKLFF. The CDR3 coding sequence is TGTGCCAGCAGCTTAGAGACAGGGGGTGGGAATGAAAAACTGTTTTTT.